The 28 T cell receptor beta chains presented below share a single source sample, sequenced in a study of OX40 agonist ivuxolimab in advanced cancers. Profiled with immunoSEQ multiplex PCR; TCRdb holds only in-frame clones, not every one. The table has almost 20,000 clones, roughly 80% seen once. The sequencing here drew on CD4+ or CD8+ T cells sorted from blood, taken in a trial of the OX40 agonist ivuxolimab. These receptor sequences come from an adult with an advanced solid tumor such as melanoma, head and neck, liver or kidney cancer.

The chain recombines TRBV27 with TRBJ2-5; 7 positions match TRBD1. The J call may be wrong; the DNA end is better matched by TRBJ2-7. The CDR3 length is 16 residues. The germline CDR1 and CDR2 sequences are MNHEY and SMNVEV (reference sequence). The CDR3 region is CASSRAGTVAPYEQYF. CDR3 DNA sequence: TGTGCCAGCAGCCGCGCCGGGACAGTAGCCCCCTACGAGCAGTACTTC.

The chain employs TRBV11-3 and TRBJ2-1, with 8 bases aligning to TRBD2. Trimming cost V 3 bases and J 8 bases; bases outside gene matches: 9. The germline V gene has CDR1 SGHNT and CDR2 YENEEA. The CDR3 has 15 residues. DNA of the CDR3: TGTGCCAGCAGCTTTGGTAGCGGGATTGTGGATGAGCAGTTCTTC. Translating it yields CASSFGSGIVDEQFF.

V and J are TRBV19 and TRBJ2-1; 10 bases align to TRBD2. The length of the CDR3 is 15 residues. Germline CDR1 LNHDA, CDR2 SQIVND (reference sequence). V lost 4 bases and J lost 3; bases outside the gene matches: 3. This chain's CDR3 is CASSSTSGDYNEQFF. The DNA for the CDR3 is TGTGCCAGTAGTAGTACTAGCGGGGACTACAATGAGCAGTTCTTC.

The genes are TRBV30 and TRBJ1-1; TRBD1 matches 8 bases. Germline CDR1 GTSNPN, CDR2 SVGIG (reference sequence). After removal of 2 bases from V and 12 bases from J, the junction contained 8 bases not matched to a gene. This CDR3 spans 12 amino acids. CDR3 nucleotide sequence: TGTGCCTGGAGTCCATCTGGACAGGGAACTTTCTTT. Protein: CAWSPSGQGTFF.

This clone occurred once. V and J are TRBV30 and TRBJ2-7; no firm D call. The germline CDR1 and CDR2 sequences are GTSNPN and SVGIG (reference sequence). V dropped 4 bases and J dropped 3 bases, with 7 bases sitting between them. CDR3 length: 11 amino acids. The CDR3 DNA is TGTGCCTGGACCGGCCGCTACGAGCAGTACTTC. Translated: CAWTGRYEQYF.

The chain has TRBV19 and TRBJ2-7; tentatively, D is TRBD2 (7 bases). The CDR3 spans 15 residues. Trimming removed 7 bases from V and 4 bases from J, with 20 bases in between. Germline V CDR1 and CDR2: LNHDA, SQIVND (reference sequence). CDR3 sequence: CASKGGDWESYEQYF. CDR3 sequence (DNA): TGTGCCAGTAAAGGGGGGGACTGGGAATCGTACGAGCAGTACTTC.

The CDR3 reads CASSFNPNEGDTGELFF. The CDR3, as DNA: TGCGCCAGCAGCTTCAACCCCAACGAGGGTGACACCGGGGAGCTGTTTTTT. This chain connects TRBV5-1 to TRBJ2-2, with a weak D call TRBD2 (5 bases). CDR1 SGHRS and CDR2 YFSETQ come from the germline V gene. The CDR3 contains 17 residues. The ends were cut back, 2 bases at V and 3 bases at J, with 17 bases in the middle.

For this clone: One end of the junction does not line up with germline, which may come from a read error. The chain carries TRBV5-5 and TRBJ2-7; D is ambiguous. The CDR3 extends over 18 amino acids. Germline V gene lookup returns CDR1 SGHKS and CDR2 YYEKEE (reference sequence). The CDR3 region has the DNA TGCGCCAGCAGCCAAGTTCTGGATGGGGAAAAATGGAACTACGAGCAGTACTTC. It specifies CASSQVLDGEKWNYEQYF. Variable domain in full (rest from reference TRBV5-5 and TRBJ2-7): DAGVTQSPTHLIKTRGQQVTLRCSPISGHKSVSWYQQVLGQGPQFIFQYYEKEERGRGNFPDRFSARQFPNYSSELNVNALLLGDSALYLCASSQVLDGEKWNYEQYFGPGTRLTVT.

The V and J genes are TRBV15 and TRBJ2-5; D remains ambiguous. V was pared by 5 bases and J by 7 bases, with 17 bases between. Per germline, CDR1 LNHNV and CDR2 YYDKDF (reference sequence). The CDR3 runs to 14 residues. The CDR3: CATSAGLGLGTQYF. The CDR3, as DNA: TGTGCCACCAGCGCAGGTCTTGGATTGGGGACCCAGTACTTC.

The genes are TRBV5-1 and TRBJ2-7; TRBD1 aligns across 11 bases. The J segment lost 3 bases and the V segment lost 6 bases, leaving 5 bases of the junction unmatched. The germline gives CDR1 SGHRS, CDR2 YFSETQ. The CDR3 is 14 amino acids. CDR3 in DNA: TGCGCCAGCAAAGGGGGGACAGGGGGCTACGAGCAGTACTTC. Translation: CASKGGTGGYEQYF.

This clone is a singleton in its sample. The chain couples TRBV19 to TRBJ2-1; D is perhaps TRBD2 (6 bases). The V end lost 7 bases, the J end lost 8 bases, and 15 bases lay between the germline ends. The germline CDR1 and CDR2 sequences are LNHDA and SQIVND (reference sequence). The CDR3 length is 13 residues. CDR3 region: CASNSGPDDEQFF. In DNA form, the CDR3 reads TGTGCCAGTAATAGCGGCCCGGACGATGAGCAGTTCTTC.

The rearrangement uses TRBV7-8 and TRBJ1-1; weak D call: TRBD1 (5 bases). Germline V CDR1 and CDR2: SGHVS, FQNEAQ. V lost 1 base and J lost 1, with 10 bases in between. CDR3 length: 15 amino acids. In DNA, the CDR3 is TGTGCCAGCAGCTTAGGTCGTGGGGGGAACACTGAAGCTTTCTTT. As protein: CASSLGRGGNTEAFF.

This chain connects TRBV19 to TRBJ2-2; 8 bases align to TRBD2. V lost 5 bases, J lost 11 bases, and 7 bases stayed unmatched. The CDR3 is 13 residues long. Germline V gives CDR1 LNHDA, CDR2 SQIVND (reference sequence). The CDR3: CASSPKAGVELFF. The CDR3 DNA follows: TGTGCCAGTAGTCCCAAAGCGGGAGTAGAGCTGTTTTTT.

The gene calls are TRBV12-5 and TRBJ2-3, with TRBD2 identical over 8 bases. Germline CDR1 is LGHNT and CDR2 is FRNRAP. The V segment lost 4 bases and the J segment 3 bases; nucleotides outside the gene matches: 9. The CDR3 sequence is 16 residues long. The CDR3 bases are TGTGCTAGTGGTTCGCCAGCGGGAGCAGGGACAGATACGCAGTATTTT. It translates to CASGSPAGAGTDTQYF. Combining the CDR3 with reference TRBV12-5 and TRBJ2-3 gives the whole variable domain DARVTQTPRHKVTEMGQEVTMRCQPILGHNTVFWYRQTMMQGLELLAYFRNRAPLDDSGMPKDRFSAEMPDATLATLKIQPSEPRDSAVYFCASGSPAGAGTDTQYFGPGTRLTVL.

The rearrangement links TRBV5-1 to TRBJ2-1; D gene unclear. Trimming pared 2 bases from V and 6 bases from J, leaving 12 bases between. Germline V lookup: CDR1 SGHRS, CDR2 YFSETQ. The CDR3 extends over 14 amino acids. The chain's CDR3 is CASSFGGPVNEQFF. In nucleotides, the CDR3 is TGCGCCAGCAGCTTCGGTGGCCCGGTCAATGAGCAGTTCTTC.

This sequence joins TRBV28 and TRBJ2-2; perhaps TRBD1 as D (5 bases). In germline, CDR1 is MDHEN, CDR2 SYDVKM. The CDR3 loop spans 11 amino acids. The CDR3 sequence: CALGVAGELFF. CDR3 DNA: TGTGCTTTAGGGGTTGCCGGGGAGCTGTTTTTT.

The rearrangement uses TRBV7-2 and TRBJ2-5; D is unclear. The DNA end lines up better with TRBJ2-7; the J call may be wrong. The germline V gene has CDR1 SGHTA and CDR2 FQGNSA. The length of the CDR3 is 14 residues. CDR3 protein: CASSLGVQSYEQYF. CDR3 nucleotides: TGTGCCAGCAGCTTAGGAGTACAAAGCTACGAGCAGTACTTC.

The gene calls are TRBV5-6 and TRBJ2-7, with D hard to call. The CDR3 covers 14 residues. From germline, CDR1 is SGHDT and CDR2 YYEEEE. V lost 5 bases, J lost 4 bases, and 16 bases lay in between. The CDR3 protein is CASREGGVTYEQYF. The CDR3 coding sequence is TGTGCCAGCAGAGAAGGCGGAGTTACTTACGAGCAGTACTTC. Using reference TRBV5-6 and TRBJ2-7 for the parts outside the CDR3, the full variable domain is DAGVTQSPTHLIKTRGQQVTLRCSPKSGHDTVSWYQQALGQGPQFIFQYYEEEERQRGNFPDRFSGHQFPNYSSELNVNALLLGDSALYLCASREGGVTYEQYFGPGTRLTVT.

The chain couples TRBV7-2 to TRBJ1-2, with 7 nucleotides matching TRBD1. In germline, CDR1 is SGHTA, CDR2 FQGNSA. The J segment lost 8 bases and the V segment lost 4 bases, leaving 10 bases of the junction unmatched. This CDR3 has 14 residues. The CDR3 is CASSSFGTALGYTF. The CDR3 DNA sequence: TGTGCCAGCAGCTCCTTTGGGACAGCTTTGGGCTACACCTTC.

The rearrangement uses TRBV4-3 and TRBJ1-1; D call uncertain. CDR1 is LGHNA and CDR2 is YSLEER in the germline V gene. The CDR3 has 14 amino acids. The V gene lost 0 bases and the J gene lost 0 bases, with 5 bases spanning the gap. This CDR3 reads CASSQDRVNTEAFF. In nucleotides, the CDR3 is TGCGCCAGCAGCCAAGATAGGGTGAACACTGAAGCTTTCTTT.

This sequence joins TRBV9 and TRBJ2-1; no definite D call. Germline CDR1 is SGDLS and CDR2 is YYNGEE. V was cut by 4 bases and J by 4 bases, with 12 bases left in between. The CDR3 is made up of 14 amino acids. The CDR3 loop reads CASSPLAGYNEQFF. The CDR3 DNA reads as TGTGCCAGCAGCCCTCTGGCCGGATACAATGAGCAGTTCTTC.

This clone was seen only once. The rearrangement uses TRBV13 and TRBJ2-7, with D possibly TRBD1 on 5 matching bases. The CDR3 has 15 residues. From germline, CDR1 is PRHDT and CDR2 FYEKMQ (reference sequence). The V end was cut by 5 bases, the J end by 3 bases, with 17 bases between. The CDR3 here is CASSPLQESDYEQYF. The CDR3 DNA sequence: TGTGCCAGCAGCCCATTACAGGAATCCGACTACGAGCAGTACTTC. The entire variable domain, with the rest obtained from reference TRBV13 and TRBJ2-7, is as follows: AAGVIQSPRHLIKEKRETATLKCYPIPRHDTVYWYQQGPGQDPQFLISFYEKMQSDKGSIPDRFSAQQFSDYHSELNMSSLELGDSALYFCASSPLQESDYEQYFGPGTRLTVT.

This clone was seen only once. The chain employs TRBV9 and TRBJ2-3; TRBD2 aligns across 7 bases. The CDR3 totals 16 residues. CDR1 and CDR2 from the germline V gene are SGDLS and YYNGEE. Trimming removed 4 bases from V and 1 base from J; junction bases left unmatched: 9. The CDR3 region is CASSLSGGGGTDTQYF. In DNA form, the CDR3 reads TGTGCCAGCAGCCTCTCGGGGGGTGGGGGCACAGATACGCAGTATTTT.

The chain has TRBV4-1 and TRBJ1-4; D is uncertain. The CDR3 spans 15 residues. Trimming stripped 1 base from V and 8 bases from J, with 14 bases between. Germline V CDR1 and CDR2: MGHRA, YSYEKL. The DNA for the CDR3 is TGCGCCAGCAGCCAAGTCGAGGTAGAAGGCGAAAAACTGTTTTTT. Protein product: CASSQVEVEGEKLFF.

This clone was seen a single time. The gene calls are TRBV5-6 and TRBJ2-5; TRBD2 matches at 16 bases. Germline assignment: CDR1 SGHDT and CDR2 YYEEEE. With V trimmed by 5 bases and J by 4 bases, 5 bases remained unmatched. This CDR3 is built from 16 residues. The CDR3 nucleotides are TGTGCCAGCAGGCCGGGACTAGCGGGGGGGCCAGAGACCCAGTACTTC. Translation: CASRPGLAGGPETQYF.

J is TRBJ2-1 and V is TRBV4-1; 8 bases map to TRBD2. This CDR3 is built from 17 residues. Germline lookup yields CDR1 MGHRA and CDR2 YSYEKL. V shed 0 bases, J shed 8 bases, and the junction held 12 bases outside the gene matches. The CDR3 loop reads CASSQEILSGRGDEQFF. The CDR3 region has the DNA TGCGCCAGCAGCCAAGAGATCCTAAGCGGGAGAGGGGATGAGCAGTTCTTC.

CDR3 bases: TGCGCCAGCAGGGCAGCAGGGATCCCTACTGGGGCCAACGTCCTGACTTTC. It codes for CASRAAGIPTGANVLTF. V and J are TRBV5-1 and TRBJ2-6; D is perhaps TRBD1 (5 bases). CDR1 and CDR2 (germline): SGHRS, YFSETQ. Trimming took off 5 bases at V and 2 bases at J, with 17 bases between the two ends. The CDR3 length is 17 residues. Full variable domain (outside the CDR3, taken from reference TRBV5-1 and TRBJ2-6): KAGVTQTPRYLIKTRGQQVTLSCSPISGHRSVSWYQQTPGQGLQFLFEYFSETQRNKGNFPGRFSGRQFSNSRSEMNVSTLELGDSALYLCASRAAGIPTGANVLTFGAGSRLTVL.

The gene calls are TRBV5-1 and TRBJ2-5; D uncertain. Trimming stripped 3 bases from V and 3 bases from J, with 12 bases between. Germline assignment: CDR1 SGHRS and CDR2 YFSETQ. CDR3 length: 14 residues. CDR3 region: CASSSGSLEETQYF. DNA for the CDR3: TGCGCCAGCAGCTCTGGTTCTTTGGAAGAGACCCAGTACTTC.